The clone carrying this T cell receptor (beta chain) was detected a few times. Its antigen is not identified. Germline loops: CDR1 DFQATT, CDR2 SNEGSKA (reference sequence). The CDR3 sequence is 17 residues long. V was cut by 1 base and J by 0 bases, with 16 bases left in between. MiXCR, run by TCRdb on the RT-PCR reads, gives a single entry per CDR3 protein. The sample has about 780,000 distinct CDR3 sequences, around 20% seen once. The data are from a study of response to subunit inactivated influenza vaccine. General study results and limits: It was the authors' suggestion that each seasonal influenza vaccination recruits few new T cells.

Sequences were derived from PBMCs from blood, sampled about 5 days after vaccination. V and J are TRBV20-1 and TRBJ1-5; D is ambiguous. This TCR came from a man aged 45-65 years who received an inactivated influenza vaccine. CDR3 nucleotide sequence: TGCAGTGCTAGAGGAACGGCAGAGACTTATAGCAATCAGCCCCAGCATTTT. This codes for CSARGTAETYSNQPQHF.